This T cell receptor beta chain was documented in a study of cytomegalovirus exposure and HLA in healthy donors. Study-level results: Later analysis revealed greater clonal expansion in HLA-associated TCR beta chains than in equally common others. Most TCR sequences were uncommon, yet certain public TCRs appeared in many donors. Researchers reported in a later analysis that a missense DCLRE1C variant was tied to TCR beta V- and J-gene trimming.

Healthy people donating bone marrow made up the donors. The CDR3 runs 12 residues. Germline values: CDR1 SEHNR, CDR2 FQNEAQ (reference sequence). With 8 bases removed from V and 2 bases from J, the gap between germline ends came to 8 bases. It was with 60 Vbeta and 13 Jbeta primers that the PCR ran. Sequenced by immunoSEQ multiplex PCR; TCRdb stores in-frame clones only, minus some. The table has 110,000 to 150,000 clones, roughly 79% seen once. Concerning this clone itself: Its antigen is as yet unknown.

This sequence was found in a woman aged 55-75 years in good health and CMV-seropositive. The sequencing input was PBMCs. The chain is built from TRBV7-9 and TRBJ2-3; a possible D gene is TRBD1 (5 bases). Here the CDR3 reads CASGAATDTQYF. CDR3 coding DNA: TGTGCCAGCGGGGCAGCCACAGATACGCAGTATTTT.